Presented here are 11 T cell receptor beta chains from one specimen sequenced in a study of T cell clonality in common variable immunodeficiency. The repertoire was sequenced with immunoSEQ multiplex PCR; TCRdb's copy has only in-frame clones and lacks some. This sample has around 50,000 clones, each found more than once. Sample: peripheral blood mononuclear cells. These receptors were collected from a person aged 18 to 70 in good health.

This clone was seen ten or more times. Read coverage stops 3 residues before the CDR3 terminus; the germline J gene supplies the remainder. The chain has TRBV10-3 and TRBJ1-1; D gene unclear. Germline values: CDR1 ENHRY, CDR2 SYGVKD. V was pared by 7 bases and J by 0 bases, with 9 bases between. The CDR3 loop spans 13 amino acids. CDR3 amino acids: CAITPQMNTEAFF. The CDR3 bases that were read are TGTGCCATCACGCCACAGATGAACACTGAA.

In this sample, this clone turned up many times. The sequenced part of the CDR3 DNA is TGTGCCAGCAGTTCCATAGAGACC. Translated, it gives CASSSIET. The full-length CDR3 reads as CASSSIETQYF. J is TRBJ2-5 and V is TRBV6-2 or TRBV6-3; D is ambiguous. The missing CDR3 end, 3 residues past where the read stops, is filled in from the germline J gene. This CDR3 spans 11 amino acids. CDR1 is MNHEY, CDR2 SVGEGT, per germline. The V end was cut by 4 bases, the J end by 4 bases, with 4 bases between.

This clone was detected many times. The CDR3: CASSWGTSSLSYNEQFF. CDR3 DNA, as far as it was read: TGCGCCAGCAGCTGGGGGACTAGCAGTCTCTCCTACAATGAG. The gene calls are TRBV5-1 and TRBJ2-1, with TRBD2 identical over 9 bases. The sequenced fragment ends 3 residues before the CDR3 boundary, so the rest is inferred from the germline J gene. The CDR3 length is 17 residues. Germline CDR1 SGHRS, CDR2 YFSETQ. The V gene end was trimmed by 3 bases and the J gene end by 0 bases; junction bases not matched to a gene: 7.

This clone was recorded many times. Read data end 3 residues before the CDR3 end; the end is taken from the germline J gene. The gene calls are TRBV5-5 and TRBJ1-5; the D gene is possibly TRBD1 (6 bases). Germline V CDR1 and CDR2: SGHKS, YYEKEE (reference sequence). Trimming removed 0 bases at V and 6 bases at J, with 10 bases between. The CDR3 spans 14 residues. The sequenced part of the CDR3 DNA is TGTGCCAGCAGCTTGGCGGCGGGGGCTCAGCCC. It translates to CASSLAAGAQP. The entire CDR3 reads CASSLAAGAQPQHF.

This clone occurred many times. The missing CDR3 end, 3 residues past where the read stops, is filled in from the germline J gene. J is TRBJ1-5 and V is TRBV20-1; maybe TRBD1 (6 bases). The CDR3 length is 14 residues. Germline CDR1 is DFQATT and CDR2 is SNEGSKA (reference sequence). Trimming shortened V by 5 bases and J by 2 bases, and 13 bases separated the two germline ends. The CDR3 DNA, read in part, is TGCAGTGCTGAACAGGGAAGAGGCAATCAGCCC. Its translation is CSAEQGRGNQP. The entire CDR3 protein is CSAEQGRGNQPQHF.

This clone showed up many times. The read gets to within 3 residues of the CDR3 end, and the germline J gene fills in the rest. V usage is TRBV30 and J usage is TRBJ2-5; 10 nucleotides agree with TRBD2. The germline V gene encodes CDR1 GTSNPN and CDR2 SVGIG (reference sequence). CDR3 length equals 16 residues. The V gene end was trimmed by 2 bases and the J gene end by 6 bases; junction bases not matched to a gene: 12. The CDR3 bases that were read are TGTGCCTGGAGTCCCATTACTAGCGGGGAGCCGCAGACC. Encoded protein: CAWSPITSGEPQT. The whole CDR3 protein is CAWSPITSGEPQTQYF.

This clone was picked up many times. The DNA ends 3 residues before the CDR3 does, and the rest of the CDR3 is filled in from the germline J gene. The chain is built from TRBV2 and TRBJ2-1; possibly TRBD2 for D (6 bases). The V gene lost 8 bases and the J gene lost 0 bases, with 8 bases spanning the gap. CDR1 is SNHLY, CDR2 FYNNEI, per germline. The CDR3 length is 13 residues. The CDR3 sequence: CASGRDSYNEQFF. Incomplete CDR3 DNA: TGTGCCAGCGGGCGGGACTCCTACAATGAG.

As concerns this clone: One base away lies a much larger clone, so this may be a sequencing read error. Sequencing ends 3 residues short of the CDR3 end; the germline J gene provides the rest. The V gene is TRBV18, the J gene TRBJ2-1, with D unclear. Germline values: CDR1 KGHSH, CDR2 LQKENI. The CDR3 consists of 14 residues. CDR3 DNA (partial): TGTGCCAGCCCACCCTGGGCAATCTACAATGAG. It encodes CASPPWAIYNE. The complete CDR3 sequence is CASPPWAIYNEQFF. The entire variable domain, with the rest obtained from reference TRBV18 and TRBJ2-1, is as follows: NAGVMQNPRHLVRRRGQEARLRCSPMKGHSHVYWYRQLPEEGLKFMVYLQKENIIDESGMPKERFSAEFPKEGPSILRIQQVVRGDSAAYFCASPPWAIYNEQFFGPGTRLTVL.

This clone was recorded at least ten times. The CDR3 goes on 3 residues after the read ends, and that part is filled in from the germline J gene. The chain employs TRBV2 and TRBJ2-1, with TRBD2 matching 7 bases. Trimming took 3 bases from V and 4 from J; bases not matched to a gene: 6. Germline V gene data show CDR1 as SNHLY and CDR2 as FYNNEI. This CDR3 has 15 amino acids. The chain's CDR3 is CASSELADPYNEQFF. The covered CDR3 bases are TGTGCCAGCAGTGAGCTAGCGGACCCTTACAATGAG.

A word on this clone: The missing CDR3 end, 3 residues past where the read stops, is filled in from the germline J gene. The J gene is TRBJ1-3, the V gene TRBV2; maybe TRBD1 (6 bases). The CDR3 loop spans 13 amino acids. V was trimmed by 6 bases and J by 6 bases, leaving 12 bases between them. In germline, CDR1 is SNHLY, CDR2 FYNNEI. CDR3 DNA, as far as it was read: TGTGCCAGCAGACTGACAGGAAAAAACACC. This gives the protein CASRLTGKNT. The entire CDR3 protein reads CASRLTGKNTIYF.

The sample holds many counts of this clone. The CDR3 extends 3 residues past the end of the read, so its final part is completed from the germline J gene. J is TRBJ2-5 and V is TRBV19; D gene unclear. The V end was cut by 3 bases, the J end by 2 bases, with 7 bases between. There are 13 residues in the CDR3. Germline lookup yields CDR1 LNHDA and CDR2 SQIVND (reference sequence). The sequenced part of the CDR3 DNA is TGTGCCAGTAGTATGGTAGGGCAAGAGACC. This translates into CASSMVGQET. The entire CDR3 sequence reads CASSMVGQETQYF.